This TCR beta chain originates from a study of beta chain features in type 1 diabetes. Whole-study results and caveats: Moderate but significant shortening of TCRB CDR3s was recorded in all four CD4+ subsets from Type 1 diabetes patients. Compared to healthy donors, patients appeared to have naive, central memory and Treg TCRB repertoires that were more alike. A cDNA-based sequencing approach could over-represent cells with high TCR expression.

The CDR3 contains 16 residues. Germline loops: CDR1 SGHRS, CDR2 YFSETQ. Trimming removed 0 bases from V and 1 base from J; junction bases left unmatched: 1. In the case of this clone: The target antigen is unknown.

Reverse transcribing all isolated RNA meant expressed TCRB transcripts were sequenced. The protocol was immunoSEQ multiplex PCR, while the TCRdb copy is restricted to in-frame clones and leaves out a portion. The data contain under 850,000 clones, over 10% of them singletons. Source material: naive CD4+ T cells from blood. This chain links TRBV5-1 with TRBJ2-1, with 10 nucleotides matching TRBD1. The receptor's source is a man aged 18-30 years with type 1 diabetes. DNA of the CDR3: TGCGCCAGCAGCTTGGCGGGACAGGGGTCCTACAATGAGCAGTTCTTC. It codes for CASSLAGQGSYNEQFF.